This TCR beta chain was recovered during a study of CD8+CD57+ T cells in acquired aplastic anemia. Study-level findings and limits: The study found no significant CD8+ Simpson's diversity difference between patients and controls.

By flow cytometry, patients selected for sequencing had shown an expansion of CD8+CD57+ cells. Severe acquired aplastic anemia was present in all patients. Blood came from patients not yet given any therapy. Investigators profiled TCR beta VDJ and CDR3 from genomic DNA template. In TCRdb, the reads were re-called with MiXCR into one record per CDR3 protein. This repertoire shows about 180,000 distinct CDR3 sequences, 55% to 65% found once; its top ten account for 40% to 50%. The CDR3 is 14 amino acids. Germline values: CDR1 MGHDK, CDR2 SYGVNS. V was pared by 3 bases and J by 7 bases, with 16 bases between. Regarding this clonotype: Its cognate antigen is unknown.

The rearrangement uses TRBV25-1 and TRBJ2-7; unclear D gene. The sample was sorted CD4+, CD8+, or CD8+CD57+ T cells (not recorded which) from PBMCs. This receptor was identified in a human donor with aplastic anemia. The CDR3 nucleotides are TGTGCCAGCAGTGAGACGGCTTTGTCTACAGAGCAGTACTTC. Translation gives CASSETALSTEQYF.